The following is a T cell receptor (beta chain) sequence with its context. The antigen remains undetermined. Trimming left V 4 bases short and J 7 bases short, with 15 bases between. This CDR3 spans 14 amino acids. Germline V gene lookup returns CDR1 SGDLS and CDR2 YYNGEE. The sample is drawn from a study of graft-versus-host responses after intestinal transplantation. Study-level points and caveats: GvH clones were found in recipient marrow; some appeared first in ileum or blood.

Using immunoSEQ multiplex PCR, the repertoire was profiled, and TCRdb retains in-frame clones only, with some absent. This sample has roughly 120,000 clones, with around 96% found just once. Sequences were derived from unstimulated CD8+ T cells sorted from spleen or lymph node cells, sampled before intestinal transplant. J is TRBJ2-1 and V is TRBV9; D may be TRBD1 (7 bases). The TCR sequence derives from a human donor who received an intestinal transplant. The CDR3 here is CASSFGQAGNEQFF. The CDR3 DNA reads as TGTGCCAGCAGCTTTGGACAGGCGGGAAATGAGCAGTTCTTC. The full variable domain, in which reference TRBV9 and TRBJ2-1 provide the parts outside the CDR3, is DSGVTQTPKHLITATGQRVTLRCSPRSGDLSVYWYQQSLDQGLQFLIQYYNGEERAKGNILERFSAQQFPDLHSELNLSSLELGDSALYFCASSFGQAGNEQFFGPGTRLTVL.